This T cell receptor (beta chain) comes out of a study of T cells expressing NK-cell markers. The CDR3 contains 12 residues. The germline gives CDR1 DFQATT, CDR2 SNEGSKA (reference sequence). Reprocessing the 5' RACE reads, TCRdb reports a single entry for every CDR3 protein and omits DNA. The data include 200,000 to 300,000 distinct CDR3 sequences; the top ten clones carry around 4%. The clonotype was recovered from a woman aged 18-70 years in good health. The sequencing input was blood T cells: a sorted CD56 or NKG2C T cell subset, CD4+ or CD8+ T cells, or bulk PBMC T cells (not recorded which). The chain has TRBV20-1 and TRBJ2-5. CDR3 protein: CSAISLQETQYF.